This T cell receptor (beta chain) was captured by sequencing in a study of blood T cells in healthy people across ages. This clonotype was observed a few times. Germline loops: CDR1 SGHAT, CDR2 FQNNGV. The length of the CDR3 is 17 residues. V was clipped by 0 bases and J by 6 bases; unmatched bases: 11. Primers used in a second PCR of about 6 to 11 cycles were a sample-barcoded 5' primer and a J-beta primer mix. TCRdb re-analysed the 5' RACE reads in MiXCR, keeping a single row per CDR3 protein. Of about 1 million distinct CDR3 sequences detected, under 30% appear once; the ten largest clones hold around 0.75%. These same data were also listed under a study on T cells of mothers and their children.

This TCR was recovered from a girl aged 2 to 10 in good health. The chain combines TRBV11-2 with TRBJ2-1; 7 positions match TRBD2. Sequences were obtained from blood. The CDR3 DNA is TGTGCCAGCAGCTTAGATCTGTATGGGACTAAAGCCAATGAGCAGTTCTTC. It encodes CASSLDLYGTKANEQFF.